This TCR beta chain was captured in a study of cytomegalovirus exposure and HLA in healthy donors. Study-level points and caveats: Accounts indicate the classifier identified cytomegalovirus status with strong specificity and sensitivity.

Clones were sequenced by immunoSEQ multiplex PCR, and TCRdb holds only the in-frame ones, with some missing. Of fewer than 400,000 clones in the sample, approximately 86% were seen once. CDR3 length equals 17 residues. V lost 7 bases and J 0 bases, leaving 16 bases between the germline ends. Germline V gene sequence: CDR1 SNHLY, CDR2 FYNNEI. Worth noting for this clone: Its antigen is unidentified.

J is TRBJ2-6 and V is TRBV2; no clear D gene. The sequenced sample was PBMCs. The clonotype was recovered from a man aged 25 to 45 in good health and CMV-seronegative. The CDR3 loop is CASNAAVKSSGANVLTF. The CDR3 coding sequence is TGTGCCAGCAATGCGGCAGTTAAGAGCTCTGGGGCCAACGTCCTGACTTTC.